The entry that follows covers one TCR beta chain sequence. The antigen remains undetermined. The ends were cut back, 0 bases at V and 0 bases at J, with 6 bases in the middle. This CDR3 has 14 residues. Germline V gene sequence: CDR1 SGHRS, CDR2 YFSETQ. PCR was run on genomic DNA. Amplification of the beta chain CDR3 used 30 forward and 13 reverse multiplex primers. TCRdb used MiXCR to reprocess the multiplex PCR reads, holding one entry per CDR3 protein. Here the sample spans about 290,000 distinct CDR3 sequences, around 50% being singletons. The source of the sample is a study of type 1 and type 2 diabetes patients. General study points: Some HECs seen only in T1D might also appear in more T2D or control samples.

The sequenced sample was peripheral blood mononuclear cells (PBMCs). The J gene is TRBJ1-2, the V gene TRBV5-1, with a weak D call TRBD1 (5 bases). This clonotype was obtained from a young man with type 2 diabetes. CDR3 bases: TGCGCCAGCAGCTTGGTGACAGCTAACTATGGCTACACCTTC. Protein product: CASSLVTANYGYTF. The whole variable domain, filled in from reference TRBV5-1 and TRBJ1-2, reads KAGVTQTPRYLIKTRGQQVTLSCSPISGHRSVSWYQQTPGQGLQFLFEYFSETQRNKGNFPGRFSGRQFSNSRSEMNVSTLELGDSALYLCASSLVTANYGYTFGSGTRLTVV.